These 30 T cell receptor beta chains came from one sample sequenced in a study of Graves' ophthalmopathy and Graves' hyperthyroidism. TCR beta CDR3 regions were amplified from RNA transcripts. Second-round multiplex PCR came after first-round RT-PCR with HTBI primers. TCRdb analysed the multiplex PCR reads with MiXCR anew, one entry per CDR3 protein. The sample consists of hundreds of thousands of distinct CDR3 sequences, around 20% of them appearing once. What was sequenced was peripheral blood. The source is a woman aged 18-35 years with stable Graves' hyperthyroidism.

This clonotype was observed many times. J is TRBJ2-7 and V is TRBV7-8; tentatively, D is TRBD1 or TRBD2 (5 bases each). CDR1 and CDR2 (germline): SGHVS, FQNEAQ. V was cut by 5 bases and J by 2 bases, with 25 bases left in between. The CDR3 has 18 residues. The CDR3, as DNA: TGTGCCAGCAGCCCCCGGGGACCGCCCTTCCTTGGAGCCTACGAGCAGTACTTC. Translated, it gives CASSPRGPPFLGAYEQYF.

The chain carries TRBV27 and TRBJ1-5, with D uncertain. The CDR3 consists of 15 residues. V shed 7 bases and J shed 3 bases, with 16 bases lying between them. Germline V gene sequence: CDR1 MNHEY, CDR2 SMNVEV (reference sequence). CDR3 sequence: CASTPFGSHNQPQHF. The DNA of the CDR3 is TGTGCCAGCACCCCCTTTGGATCACACAATCAGCCCCAGCATTTT.

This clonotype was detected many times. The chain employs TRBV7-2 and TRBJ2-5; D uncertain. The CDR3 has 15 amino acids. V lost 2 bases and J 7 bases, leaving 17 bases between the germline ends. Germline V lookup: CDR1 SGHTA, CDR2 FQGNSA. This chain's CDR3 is CASSLSGGGPGTQYF. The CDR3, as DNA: TGTGCCAGCAGCTTATCGGGCGGTGGTCCGGGGACCCAGTACTTC.

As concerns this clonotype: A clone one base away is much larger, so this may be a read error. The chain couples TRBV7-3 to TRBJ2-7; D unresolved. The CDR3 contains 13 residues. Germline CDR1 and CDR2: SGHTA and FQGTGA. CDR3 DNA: TGTGCCAGCGGCTTAGGGCGTAACTACGAGCAGTACTTC. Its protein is CASGLGRNYEQYF.

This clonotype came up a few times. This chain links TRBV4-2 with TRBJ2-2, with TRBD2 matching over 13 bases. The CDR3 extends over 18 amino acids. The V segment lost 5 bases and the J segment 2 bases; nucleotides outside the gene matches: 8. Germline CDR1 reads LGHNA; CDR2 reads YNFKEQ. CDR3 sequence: CASSGGLAGTINTGELFF. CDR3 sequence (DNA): TGTGCCAGCAGCGGGGGACTAGCGGGAACCATTAACACCGGGGAGCTGTTTTTT.

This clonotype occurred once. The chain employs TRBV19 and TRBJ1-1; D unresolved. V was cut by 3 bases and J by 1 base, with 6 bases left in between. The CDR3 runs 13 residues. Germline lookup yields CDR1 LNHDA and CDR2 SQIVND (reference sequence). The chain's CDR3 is CASSMFENTEAFF. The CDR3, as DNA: TGTGCCAGTAGTATGTTTGAGAACACTGAAGCTTTCTTT.

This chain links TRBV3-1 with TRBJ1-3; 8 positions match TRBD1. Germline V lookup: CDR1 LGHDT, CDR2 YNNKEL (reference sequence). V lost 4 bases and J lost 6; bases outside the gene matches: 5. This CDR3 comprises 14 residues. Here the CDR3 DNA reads TGTGCCAGCAGCCCCCGACAGGGGAAAAACACCATATATTTT. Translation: CASSPRQGKNTIYF. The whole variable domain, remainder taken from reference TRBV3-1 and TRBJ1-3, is DTAVSQTPKYLVTQMGNDKSIKCEQNLGHDTMYWYKQDSKKFLKIMFSYNNKELIINETVPNRFSPKSPDKAHLNLHINSLELGDSAVYFCASSPRQGKNTIYFGEGSWLTVV.

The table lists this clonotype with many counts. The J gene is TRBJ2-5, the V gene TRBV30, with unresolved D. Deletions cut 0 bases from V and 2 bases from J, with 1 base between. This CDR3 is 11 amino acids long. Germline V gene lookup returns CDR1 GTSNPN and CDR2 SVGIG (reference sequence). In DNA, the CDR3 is TGTGCCTGGAGTGTACAAGAGACCCAGTACTTC. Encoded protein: CAWSVQETQYF. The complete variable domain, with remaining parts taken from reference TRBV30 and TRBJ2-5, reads SQTIHQWPATLVQPVGSPLSLECTVEGTSNPNLYWYRQAAGRGLQLLFYSVGIGQISSEVPQNLSASRPQDRQFILSSKKLLLSDSGFYLCAWSVQETQYFGPGTRLLVL.

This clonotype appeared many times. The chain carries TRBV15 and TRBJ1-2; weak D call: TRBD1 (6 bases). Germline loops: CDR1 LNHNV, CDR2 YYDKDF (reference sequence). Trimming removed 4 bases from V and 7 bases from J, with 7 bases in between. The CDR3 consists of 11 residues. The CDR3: CATSMGAGYTF. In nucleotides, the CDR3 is TGTGCCACCAGCATGGGGGCTGGCTACACCTTC.

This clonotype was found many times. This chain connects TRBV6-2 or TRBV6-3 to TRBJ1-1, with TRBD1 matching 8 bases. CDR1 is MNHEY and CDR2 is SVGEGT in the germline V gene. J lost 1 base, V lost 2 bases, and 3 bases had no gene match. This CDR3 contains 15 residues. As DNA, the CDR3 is TGTGCCAGCAGTTACCCAGACAGGGGGAACACTGAAGCTTTCTTT. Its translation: CASSYPDRGNTEAFF.

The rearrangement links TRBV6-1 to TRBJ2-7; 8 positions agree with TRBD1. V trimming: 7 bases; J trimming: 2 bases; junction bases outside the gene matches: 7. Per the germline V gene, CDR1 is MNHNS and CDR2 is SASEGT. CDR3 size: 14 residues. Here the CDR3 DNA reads TGTGCCAGCACCTTCGGGACAGGACCCTACGAGCAGTACTTC. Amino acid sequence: CASTFGTGPYEQYF.

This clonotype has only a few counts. In nucleotides, the CDR3 is TGTGCCAGCTCACCTTCAACAGTCCGAGGGGACATTCAGTACTTC. Translated: CASSPSTVRGDIQYF. V and J are TRBV18 and TRBJ2-4; D possibly uses TRBD1 or TRBD2 (5 bases each). The CDR3 extends over 15 amino acids. Deletions cut 3 bases from V and 8 bases from J, with 17 bases between. Germline V gives CDR1 KGHSH, CDR2 LQKENI.

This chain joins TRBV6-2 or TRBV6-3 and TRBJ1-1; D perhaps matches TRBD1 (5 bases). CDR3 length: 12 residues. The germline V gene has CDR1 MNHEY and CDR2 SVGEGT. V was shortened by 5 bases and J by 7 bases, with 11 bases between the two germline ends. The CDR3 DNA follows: TGTGCCAGCAGTGGGACGGTAATTGAAGCTTTCTTT. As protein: CASSGTVIEAFF.

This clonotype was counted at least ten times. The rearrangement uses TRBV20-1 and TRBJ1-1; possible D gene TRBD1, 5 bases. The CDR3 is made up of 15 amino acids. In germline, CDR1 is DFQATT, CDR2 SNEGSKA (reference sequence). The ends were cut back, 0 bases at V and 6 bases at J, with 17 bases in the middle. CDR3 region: CSARDFYPRGAEAFF. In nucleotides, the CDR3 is TGCAGTGCTAGAGATTTTTATCCGCGGGGGGCTGAAGCTTTCTTT.

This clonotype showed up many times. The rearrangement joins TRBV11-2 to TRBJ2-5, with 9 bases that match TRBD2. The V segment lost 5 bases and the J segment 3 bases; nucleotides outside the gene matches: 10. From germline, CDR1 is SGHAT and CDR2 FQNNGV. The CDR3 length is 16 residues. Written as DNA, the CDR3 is TGTGCCAGCAGCCATGGACTAGCGCTATTTGAAGAGACCCAGTACTTC. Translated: CASSHGLALFEETQYF.

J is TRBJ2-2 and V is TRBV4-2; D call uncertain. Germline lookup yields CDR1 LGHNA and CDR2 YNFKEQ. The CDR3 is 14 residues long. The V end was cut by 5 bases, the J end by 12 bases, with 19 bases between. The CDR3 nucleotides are TGTGCCAGCAGCGTACTATCGGCTAGGAGTCAGCTGTTTTTT. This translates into CASSVLSARSQLFF.

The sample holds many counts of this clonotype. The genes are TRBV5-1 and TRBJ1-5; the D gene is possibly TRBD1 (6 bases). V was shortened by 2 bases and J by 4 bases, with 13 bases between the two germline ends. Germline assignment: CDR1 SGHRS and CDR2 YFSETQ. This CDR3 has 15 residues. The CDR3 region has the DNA TGCGCCAGCAGCTTTGGGGCAGGGGAGAATCAGCCCCAGCATTTT. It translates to CASSFGAGENQPQHF.

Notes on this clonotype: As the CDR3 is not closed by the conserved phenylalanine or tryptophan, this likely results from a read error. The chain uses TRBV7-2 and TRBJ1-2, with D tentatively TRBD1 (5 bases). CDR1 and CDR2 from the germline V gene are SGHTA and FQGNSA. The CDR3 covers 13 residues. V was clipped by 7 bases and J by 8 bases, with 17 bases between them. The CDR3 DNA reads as TGTGCCAGCATAGTTTCCAGGGAGGGAGGCTACACCTAC. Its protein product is CASIVSREGGYTY.

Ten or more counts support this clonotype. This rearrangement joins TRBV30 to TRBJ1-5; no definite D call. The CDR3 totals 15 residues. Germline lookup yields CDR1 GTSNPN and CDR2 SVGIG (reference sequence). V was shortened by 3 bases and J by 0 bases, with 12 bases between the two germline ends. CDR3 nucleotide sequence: TGTGCCTGGAGCCGACGGTTATATAGCAATCAGCCCCAGCATTTT. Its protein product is CAWSRRLYSNQPQHF.

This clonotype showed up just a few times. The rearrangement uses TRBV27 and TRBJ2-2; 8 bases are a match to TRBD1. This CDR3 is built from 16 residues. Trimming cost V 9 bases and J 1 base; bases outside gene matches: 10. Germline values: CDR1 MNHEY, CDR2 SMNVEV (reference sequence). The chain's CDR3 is CARGGQGNWNTGELFF. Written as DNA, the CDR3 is TGTGCCAGGGGCGGACAGGGCAATTGGAACACCGGGGAGCTGTTTTTT.

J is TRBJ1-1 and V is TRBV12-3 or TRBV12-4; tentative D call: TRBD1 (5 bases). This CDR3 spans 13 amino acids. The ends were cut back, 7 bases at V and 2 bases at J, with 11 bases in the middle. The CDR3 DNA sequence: TGTGCCAGCACCCGGGACTCCAACACTGAAGCTTTCTTT. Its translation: CASTRDSNTEAFF.

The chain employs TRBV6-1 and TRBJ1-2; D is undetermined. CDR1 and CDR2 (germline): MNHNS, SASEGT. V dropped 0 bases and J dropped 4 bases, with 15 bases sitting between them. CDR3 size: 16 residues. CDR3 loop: CASSEALPLGSYGYTF. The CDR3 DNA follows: TGTGCCAGCAGTGAAGCGCTACCCCTGGGGAGCTATGGCTACACCTTC.

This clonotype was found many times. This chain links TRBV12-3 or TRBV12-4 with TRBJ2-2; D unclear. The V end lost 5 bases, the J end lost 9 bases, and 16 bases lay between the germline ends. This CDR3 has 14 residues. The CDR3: CASSPQRRGWELFF. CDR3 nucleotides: TGTGCCAGCAGTCCCCAAAGACGTGGGTGGGAGCTGTTTTTT.

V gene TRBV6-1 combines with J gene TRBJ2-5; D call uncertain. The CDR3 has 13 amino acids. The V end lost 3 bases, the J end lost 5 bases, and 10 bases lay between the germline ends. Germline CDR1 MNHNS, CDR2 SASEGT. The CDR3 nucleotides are TGTGCCAGCAGTGATGCAGTCGCGGAGACCCAGTACTTC. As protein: CASSDAVAETQYF.

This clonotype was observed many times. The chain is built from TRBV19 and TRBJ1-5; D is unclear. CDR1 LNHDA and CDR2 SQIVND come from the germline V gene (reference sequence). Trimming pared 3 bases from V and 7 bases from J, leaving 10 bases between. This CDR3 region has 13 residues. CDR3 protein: CASSIRVEQPQHF. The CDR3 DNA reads TGTGCCAGTAGTATTCGGGTGGAGCAGCCCCAGCATTTT.

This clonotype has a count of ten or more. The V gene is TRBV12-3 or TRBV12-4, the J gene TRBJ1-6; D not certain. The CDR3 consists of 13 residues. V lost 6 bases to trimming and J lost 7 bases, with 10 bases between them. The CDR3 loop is CASSLSLNSPLHF. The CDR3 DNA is TGTGCCAGCAGCCTCTCTTTGAATTCACCCCTCCACTTT.

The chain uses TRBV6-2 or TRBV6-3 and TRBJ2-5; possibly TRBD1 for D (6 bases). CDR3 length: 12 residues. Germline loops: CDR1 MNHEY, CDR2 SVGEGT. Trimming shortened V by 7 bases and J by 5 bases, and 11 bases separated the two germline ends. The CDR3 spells CASMRGWETQYF. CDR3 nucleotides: TGTGCCAGCATGAGGGGGTGGGAGACCCAGTACTTC.

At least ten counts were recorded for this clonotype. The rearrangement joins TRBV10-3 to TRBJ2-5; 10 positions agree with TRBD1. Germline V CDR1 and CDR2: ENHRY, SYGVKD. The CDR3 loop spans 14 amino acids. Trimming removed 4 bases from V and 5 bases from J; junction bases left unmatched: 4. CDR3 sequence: CAISGDRGFETQYF. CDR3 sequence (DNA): TGTGCCATCAGTGGGGACAGGGGCTTTGAGACCCAGTACTTC.

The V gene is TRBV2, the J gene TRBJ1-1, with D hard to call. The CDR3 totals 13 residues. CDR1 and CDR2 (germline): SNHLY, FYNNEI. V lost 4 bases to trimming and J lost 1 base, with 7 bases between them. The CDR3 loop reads CASSGSANTEAFF. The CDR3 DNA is TGTGCCAGCAGTGGATCAGCGAACACTGAAGCTTTCTTT.

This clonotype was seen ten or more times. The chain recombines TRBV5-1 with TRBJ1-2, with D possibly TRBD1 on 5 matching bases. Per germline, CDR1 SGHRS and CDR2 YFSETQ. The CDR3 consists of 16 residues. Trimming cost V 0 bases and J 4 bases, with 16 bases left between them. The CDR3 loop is CASSLDYGGSGYGYTF. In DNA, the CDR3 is TGCGCCAGCAGCTTGGATTACGGGGGGTCTGGCTATGGCTACACCTTC.